A selection of T cell receptor beta chains follows, all from one sample in a study of blood T cell repertoires in COVID-19. The assay was immunoSEQ multiplex PCR, and TCRdb's table has in-frame clones only and misses some. The sample contains 260,000 or so clones, roughly four fifths of which appear only once. What was sequenced was peripheral blood. The receptors were sampled from an elderly woman with COVID-19, enrolled during active disease. Each CDR3 is given with its conserved first and last residue. A D gene is named only where the DNA matches it firmly. Not every row has a clone size; where given, it reads once, few, many or a size class.

TRBV6-2/TRBV6-3,TRBJ1-3,.,.,CASSYGARIGGNTIYF,TGTGCCAGCAGTTACGGAGCCCGAATTGGTGGAAACACCATATATTTT
TRBV4-3,TRBJ1-2,TRBD1,.,CASSQESGGANYGYTF,TGCGCCAGCAGCCAAGAGTCAGGGGGAGCAAACTATGGCTACACCTTC
TRBV5-1,TRBJ2-5,.,.,CASSGTTGRETQYF,TGCGCCAGCAGCGGGACTACAGGGAGGGAGACCCAGTACTTC
TRBV12-3/TRBV12-4,TRBJ1-4,.,.,CASSSGNEKLFF,TGTGCCAGCAGTTCAGGGAATGAAAAACTGTTTTTT
TRBV6-6,TRBJ1-1,.,.,CASSITLGGPEAFF,TGTGCCAGCAGCATCACGCTGGGGGGACCTGAAGCTTTCTTT
TRBV24-1,TRBJ2-3,TRBD2,.,CATSDLGGSSTDTQYF,TGTGCCACCAGTGATTTGGGCGGGAGTTCAACAGATACGCAGTATTTT
TRBV7-9,TRBJ2-1,.,.,CASSLALPSYNEQFF,TGTGCCAGCAGCTTAGCACTACCCTCCTACAATGAGCAGTTCTTC
TRBV6-4,TRBJ1-5,.,.,CASSDSYRQAGNQPQHF,TGTGCCAGCAGTGACTCATATCGACAGGCGGGCAATCAGCCCCAGCATTTT
TRBV28,TRBJ2-7,.,.,CASTTRGRGSLSYEQYF,TGTGCCAGCACCACCCGAGGGCGCGGAAGTCTCTCCTACGAGCAGTACTTC
TRBV3-1/TRBV3-2,TRBJ2-2,.,few,CASSQAGTGELFF,TGTGCCAGCAGCCAGGCGGGTACCGGGGAGCTGTTTTTT
TRBV7-9,TRBJ1-2,.,.,CASSPQGIGYTF,TGTGCCAGCAGCCCACAGGGCATTGGCTACACCTTC
TRBV27,TRBJ2-1,TRBD2,.,CASSFLSGRQNEQFF,TGTGCCAGCAGTTTTTTGAGCGGGAGACAAAATGAGCAGTTCTTC
TRBV18,TRBJ2-1,.,.,CASSPGDEQFF,TGTGCCAGCTCCCCCGGGGATGAGCAGTTCTTC
TRBV1,TRBJ2-1,.,once,CTSSSSPGTTPAPSDNEQFF,TGCACCAGCAGCTCATCGCCGGGGACTACTCCGGCCCCATCGGACAATGAGCAGTTCTTC
TRBV2,TRBJ2-7,.,.,CASSARPGVGEQYF,TGTGCCAGCAGCGCCAGACCCGGAGTCGGGGAGCAGTACTTC
TRBV7-3,TRBJ2-5,TRBD1,.,CASSLAGTGKETQYF,TGTGCCAGCAGCTTAGCTGGGACAGGGAAAGAGACCCAGTACTTC
TRBV5-1,TRBJ1-1,TRBD1,.,CASSLAQGATEAFF,TGCGCCAGCAGCTTGGCCCAGGGGGCTACTGAAGCTTTCTTT
TRBV4-2,TRBJ2-1,.,.,CASSQDGSGLPPYNEQFF,TGTGCCAGCAGCCAAGATGGCAGCGGCCTTCCCCCCTACAATGAGCAGTTCTTC
TRBV4-1,TRBJ2-3,TRBD2,.,CASSPRTSGSTDTQYF,TGCGCCAGCAGCCCGCGGACTAGCGGGAGCACAGATACGCAGTATTTT
TRBV19,TRBJ1-2,TRBD1,.,CASSTAGTGSIGYTF,TGTGCCAGTAGTACCGCCGGGACAGGTTCAATTGGCTACACCTTC
TRBV3-1/TRBV3-2,TRBJ2-7,.,.,CASSQVESGEQYF,TGTGCCAGCAGCCAAGTCGAGTCAGGCGAGCAGTACTTC
TRBV18,TRBJ1-2,TRBD1,.,CASSTGTGLYGYTF,TGTGCCAGCTCGACCGGGACAGGCCTCTATGGCTACACCTTC
TRBV30,TRBJ2-7,.,.,CAWRGAKAYEQYF,TGTGCCTGGCGGGGGGCTAAGGCCTACGAGCAGTACTTC
TRBV6-2/TRBV6-3,TRBJ2-7,TRBD1,.,CASSFGTGGYEQYF,TGTGCCAGCAGTTTCGGGACAGGGGGGTACGAGCAGTACTTC
TRBV7-2,TRBJ1-5,TRBD1,.,CASSWDRNQPQHF,TGTGCCAGCAGTTGGGACAGAAATCAGCCCCAGCATTTT
TRBV5-1,TRBJ2-2,TRBD2,.,CASSLAPSGNTGELFF,TGCGCCAGCAGCTTGGCCCCTAGCGGGAACACCGGGGAGCTGTTTTTT
TRBV7-9,TRBJ2-7,.,once,CASSLLRVGEQYF,TGTGCCAGCAGCTTACTCAGGGTGGGCGAGCAGTACTTC
TRBV5-4,TRBJ1-1,TRBD1,.,CASSKGGTDTEAFF,TGTGCCAGCAGCAAAGGGGGGACAGACACTGAAGCTTTCTTT
TRBV19,TRBJ2-7,.,.,CASSISAAGDYEQYF,TGTGCCAGTAGTATAAGCGCGGCCGGGGACTACGAGCAGTACTTC
TRBV5-4,TRBJ1-2,.,.,CASSLSQNNDGYTF,TGTGCCAGCAGCTTGTCACAGAATAACGATGGCTACACCTTC
TRBV6-4,TRBJ2-1,.,once,CASSDMRASYNEQFF,TGTGCCAGCAGTGACATGCGGGCATCCTACAATGAGCAGTTCTTC
TRBV30,TRBJ1-2,TRBD1,.,CAYLTGGGTGGYTF,TGTGCCTACCTTACAGGGGGCGGAACGGGCGGCTACACCTTC
TRBV6-5,TRBJ1-5,TRBD1,.,CASSYDRDQPQHF,TGTGCCAGCAGTTACGACAGGGACCAGCCCCAGCATTTT
TRBV27,TRBJ2-7,TRBD1,.,CASSPRQGAREQYF,TGTGCCAGCAGTCCCCGACAGGGGGCGCGGGAGCAGTACTTC
TRBV13,TRBJ1-2,.,.,CASSLRRGLGGYTF,TGTGCCAGCAGCTTACGGCGGGGGCTGGGTGGCTACACCTTC
TRBV6-6,TRBJ2-3,TRBD1,.,CASSSTGGVTQYF,TGTGCCAGCAGTTCCACAGGGGGCGTAACGCAGTATTTT
TRBV6-5,TRBJ1-2,.,.,CASRVQGGYYGYTF,TGTGCCAGCAGAGTGCAGGGTGGATACTATGGCTACACCTTC
TRBV15,TRBJ1-1,.,.,CATSSLRSLTEAFF,TGTGCCACCAGCAGCTTACGCAGTCTCACTGAAGCTTTCTTT
TRBV4-1,TRBJ1-5,TRBD1,.,CASSLGTVNNQPQHF,TGCGCCAGCAGCCTCGGGACAGTTAACAATCAGCCCCAGCATTTT
TRBV9,TRBJ1-6,.,.,CASSVQGNNSPLHF,TGTGCCAGCAGCGTACAGGGTAACAATTCACCCCTCCACTTT